Listed below are T cell receptor beta chains from one sample, sequenced in a study of cytomegalovirus exposure and HLA in healthy donors. TCRdb's table, derived via immunoSEQ multiplex PCR, lists solely in-frame clones and lacks some. The repertoire has about 120,000 clones, roughly 85% of them found once; the top ten carry roughly 3.5%. Sequenced input: PBMCs. All receptors derive from a woman between 40 and 55 years old in good health and CMV-seropositive. Each CDR3 is given with its conserved first and last residue. A D gene is named only where the DNA matches it firmly. Some rows have no size entry. The others give once, few or many, or a class for an expanded clone.

d_call: TRBD2; v_call: TRBV7-6; clone_size: NA; j_call: TRBJ2-5; cdr3_nt: TGTGCCAGCAGCGGACTAGCAGCAGAGACCCAGTACTTC; cdr3_aa: CASSGLAAETQYF
d_call: NA; v_call: TRBV19; clone_size: NA; j_call: TRBJ1-4; cdr3_nt: TGTGCCAGTAGTATTGGGGCGGCAACTAATGAAAAACTGTTTTTT; cdr3_aa: CASSIGAATNEKLFF
d_call: TRBD1; v_call: TRBV13; clone_size: NA; j_call: TRBJ2-1; cdr3_nt: TGTGCCAGCAGCTTAAGGGACAGCGTGTACAATGAGCAGTTCTTC; cdr3_aa: CASSLRDSVYNEQFF
d_call: NA; v_call: TRBV9; clone_size: NA; j_call: TRBJ1-5; cdr3_nt: TGTGCCAGCAGCGTAGGCAGTAGCGCCAATCAGCCCCAGCATTTT; cdr3_aa: CASSVGSSANQPQHF
d_call: NA; v_call: TRBV7-8; clone_size: NA; j_call: TRBJ1-5; cdr3_nt: TGTGCCAGCAGCTTAGACAGTTCGAGCAATCAGCCCCAGCATTTT; cdr3_aa: CASSLDSSSNQPQHF
d_call: NA; v_call: TRBV27; clone_size: once; j_call: TRBJ1-2; cdr3_nt: TGTGCCAGCAGTTACCAGATTAACTATGGCTACACCTTC; cdr3_aa: CASSYQINYGYTF
d_call: NA; v_call: TRBV18; clone_size: NA; j_call: TRBJ1-1; cdr3_nt: TGTGCCAGCTCACTACGTGGTTTTGACTCTGCTTTCTTT; cdr3_aa: CASSLRGFDSAFF
d_call: TRBD1; v_call: TRBV6-5; clone_size: NA; j_call: TRBJ1-2; cdr3_nt: TGTGCCAGCAGATTTCCGGGACAGGGGTGGGGTGGCTACACCTTC; cdr3_aa: CASRFPGQGWGGYTF
d_call: TRBD1; v_call: TRBV28; clone_size: NA; j_call: TRBJ2-2; cdr3_nt: TGTGCCAGCAGTACGACAGGGGGTACCGGGGAGCTGTTTTTT; cdr3_aa: CASSTTGGTGELFF
d_call: TRBD2; v_call: TRBV19; clone_size: NA; j_call: TRBJ2-7; cdr3_nt: TGTGCCAGTAGTACCGCCGGACTAGCGGTTTACGAGCAGTACTTC; cdr3_aa: CASSTAGLAVYEQYF
d_call: NA; v_call: TRBV4-3; clone_size: NA; j_call: TRBJ2-7; cdr3_nt: TGCGCCAGCAGCCATGGAAGGGGTTACTACGAGCAGTACTTC; cdr3_aa: CASSHGRGYYEQYF
d_call: NA; v_call: TRBV7-8; clone_size: NA; j_call: TRBJ1-1; cdr3_nt: TGTGCCAGCACCCCCGGCCGGGGGGGTGAAGCTTTCTTT; cdr3_aa: CASTPGRGGEAFF
d_call: TRBD1; v_call: TRBV19; clone_size: once; j_call: TRBJ2-2; cdr3_nt: TGTGCCAGTAGTATATCGGTTTACAGGGGAAGTACCGGGGAGCTGTTTTTT; cdr3_aa: CASSISVYRGSTGELFF
d_call: TRBD2; v_call: TRBV7-8; clone_size: once; j_call: TRBJ2-3; cdr3_nt: TGTGCCAGCAGCTTCGGGGGACTAGCGGGAGACACGCAGTATTTT; cdr3_aa: CASSFGGLAGDTQYF
d_call: TRBD1; v_call: TRBV7-9; clone_size: NA; j_call: TRBJ2-7; cdr3_nt: TGTGCCAGCAGCTTAAGGGGTCCGGGAGACAGGGGGCGCAGCGAGCAGTACTTC; cdr3_aa: CASSLRGPGDRGRSEQYF
d_call: NA; v_call: TRBV2; clone_size: NA; j_call: TRBJ2-5; cdr3_nt: TGTGCCAGCAGGGAATCAGGGGTCCGGCAAGAGACCCAGTACTTC; cdr3_aa: CASRESGVRQETQYF
d_call: TRBD1; v_call: TRBV10-1; clone_size: NA; j_call: TRBJ2-2; cdr3_nt: TGCGCCAGCAGTGCACAAACGGGACAGGGGGCCGACGGGGAGCTGTTTTTT; cdr3_aa: CASSAQTGQGADGELFF
d_call: TRBD1; v_call: TRBV7-8; clone_size: NA; j_call: TRBJ2-1; cdr3_nt: TGTGCCAGCACCCCGACAGGGGCTGCCAATGAGCAGTTCTTC; cdr3_aa: CASTPTGAANEQFF
d_call: TRBD2; v_call: TRBV9; clone_size: NA; j_call: TRBJ2-1; cdr3_nt: TGTGCCAGCAGCCCTACCTTTAGCGGGAGGTTGTATGAGCAGTTCTTC; cdr3_aa: CASSPTFSGRLYEQFF
d_call: NA; v_call: TRBV18; clone_size: NA; j_call: TRBJ2-2; cdr3_nt: TGTGCCAGCTCGGAATCGGCGGGAAGGACCGGGGAGCTGTTTTTT; cdr3_aa: CASSESAGRTGELFF
d_call: NA; v_call: TRBV15; clone_size: NA; j_call: TRBJ2-2; cdr3_nt: TGTGCCACCAGCAGCCTCTTAGGGGTCAGCGCGACCGGGGAGCTGTTTTTT; cdr3_aa: CATSSLLGVSATGELFF
d_call: TRBD1; v_call: TRBV7-9; clone_size: NA; j_call: TRBJ2-2; cdr3_nt: TGTGCCAGCAGCCCAACAGGGGCCTGGTCAGGGGAGCTGTTTTTT; cdr3_aa: CASSPTGAWSGELFF
d_call: TRBD2; v_call: TRBV7-2; clone_size: NA; j_call: TRBJ2-1; cdr3_nt: TGTGCCAGCAGCCCGGGACTAGCGGGCTACAATGAGCAGTTCTTC; cdr3_aa: CASSPGLAGYNEQFF
d_call: NA; v_call: TRBV9; clone_size: NA; j_call: TRBJ2-1; cdr3_nt: TGTGCCAGCAGCGTGCATGTGGGGGCGAGCTCCTACAATGAGCAGTTCTTC; cdr3_aa: CASSVHVGASSYNEQFF
d_call: TRBD1; v_call: TRBV4-3; clone_size: NA; j_call: TRBJ1-2; cdr3_nt: TGCGCCAGCAGCCGTGACAGGGTGGGTGGCTACACCTTC; cdr3_aa: CASSRDRVGGYTF
d_call: TRBD1; v_call: TRBV7-7; clone_size: few; j_call: TRBJ2-5; cdr3_nt: TGTGCTAGCCAGGGACAGGGGGGCGAGACCCAGTACTTC; cdr3_aa: CASQGQGGETQYF
d_call: NA; v_call: TRBV5-1; clone_size: NA; j_call: TRBJ2-1; cdr3_nt: TGCGCCAGCAGCTTGGACGGCAGGTACAATGAGCAGTTCTTC; cdr3_aa: CASSLDGRYNEQFF
d_call: NA; v_call: TRBV27; clone_size: NA; j_call: TRBJ1-2; cdr3_nt: TGTGACAGCAGTTTGGTGCAGGGCCAGGACTATGGCTACACCTTC; cdr3_aa: CDSSLVQGQDYGYTF
d_call: TRBD1; v_call: TRBV18; clone_size: NA; j_call: TRBJ1-2; cdr3_nt: TGTGCCAGCTCGGGGCCAGGGGGCGCCGGCTATGGCTACACCTTC; cdr3_aa: CASSGPGGAGYGYTF
d_call: NA; v_call: TRBV30; clone_size: NA; j_call: TRBJ1-1; cdr3_nt: TGTGCCTGCTCACGCGGGGGGGCCAGCACTGAAGCTTTCTTT; cdr3_aa: CACSRGGASTEAFF
d_call: NA; v_call: TRBV10-3; clone_size: NA; j_call: TRBJ1-2; cdr3_nt: TGTGCCATCAGTGACCGGGACACCTCGAGGGCCTATGGCTACACCTTC; cdr3_aa: CAISDRDTSRAYGYTF
d_call: NA; v_call: TRBV30; clone_size: NA; j_call: TRBJ2-4; cdr3_nt: TGTGCCTGGAACCGGGACTTGGGGGCCAAAAACATTCAGTACTTC; cdr3_aa: CAWNRDLGAKNIQYF
d_call: NA; v_call: TRBV2; clone_size: NA; j_call: TRBJ2-1; cdr3_nt: TGTGCCAGCAGTGCTTTATGGACATCAACGTTCTTC; cdr3_aa: CASSALWTSTFF
d_call: NA; v_call: TRBV19; clone_size: NA; j_call: TRBJ2-7; cdr3_nt: TGTGCCAGTAGTATTTATCCCTACGAGCAGTACTTC; cdr3_aa: CASSIYPYEQYF
d_call: TRBD2; v_call: TRBV30; clone_size: NA; j_call: TRBJ2-2; cdr3_nt: TGTGCCTGGCGGGAGGGGACTCAATGGACCGGGGAGCTGTTTTTT; cdr3_aa: CAWREGTQWTGELFF
d_call: TRBD1; v_call: TRBV4-3; clone_size: NA; j_call: TRBJ1-2; cdr3_nt: TGCGCCAGCAGCCAAGCAGGGGGCAACTATGGCTACACCTTC; cdr3_aa: CASSQAGGNYGYTF
d_call: NA; v_call: TRBV27; clone_size: NA; j_call: TRBJ1-2; cdr3_nt: TGTGCCAGCAGCGAGAGCAGGTTGAGCTACACCTTT; cdr3_aa: CASSESRLSYTF
d_call: TRBD2; v_call: TRBV5-1; clone_size: NA; j_call: TRBJ2-7; cdr3_nt: TGCGCCAGCAGCTCCGGGACTAGCAGCTCGCAGTACTTC; cdr3_aa: CASSSGTSSSQYF
d_call: TRBD2; v_call: TRBV9; clone_size: NA; j_call: TRBJ2-3; cdr3_nt: TGTGCCAGCAGCGCCGTAGCGGGGGGCACAGATACGCAGTATTTT; cdr3_aa: CASSAVAGGTDTQYF
d_call: NA; v_call: TRBV28; clone_size: NA; j_call: TRBJ1-5; cdr3_nt: TGTGCCAGCAGTTTTGGCAGCAATCAGCCCCAGCATTTT; cdr3_aa: CASSFGSNQPQHF
d_call: NA; v_call: TRBV2; clone_size: few; j_call: TRBJ1-5; cdr3_nt: TGTGCCAGCAGTGAAAGTCCAGGGGCGGGCAATCAGCCCCAGCATTTT; cdr3_aa: CASSESPGAGNQPQHF
d_call: NA; v_call: TRBV2; clone_size: once; j_call: TRBJ2-7; cdr3_nt: TGTGCCAGCACGTACCTAGCTTCCTACGAGCAGTACTTC; cdr3_aa: CASTYLASYEQYF
d_call: NA; v_call: TRBV30; clone_size: NA; j_call: TRBJ1-4; cdr3_nt: TGTGCCTGGAGTGAAGTCGTCGGTGAAAAACTGTTTTTT; cdr3_aa: CAWSEVVGEKLFF
d_call: NA; v_call: TRBV18; clone_size: NA; j_call: TRBJ2-7; cdr3_nt: TGTGCCAGCTCAAGGACAGCAACAGCCTACGAGCAGTACTTC; cdr3_aa: CASSRTATAYEQYF
d_call: TRBD1; v_call: TRBV4-1; clone_size: NA; j_call: TRBJ1-2; cdr3_nt: TGCGCCAGCAGCCAAACAGGGGGAGAGGTTGGCTACACCTTC; cdr3_aa: CASSQTGGEVGYTF
d_call: NA; v_call: TRBV10-3; clone_size: NA; j_call: TRBJ1-6; cdr3_nt: TGTGCCATCAGTGAGGGGCTTGTTTATAATTCACCCCTCCACTTT; cdr3_aa: CAISEGLVYNSPLHF
d_call: TRBD2; v_call: TRBV2; clone_size: NA; j_call: TRBJ2-2; cdr3_nt: TGTGCCAGCAGTGAACGGGACTACGGATCCGGGGAGCTGTTTTTT; cdr3_aa: CASSERDYGSGELFF
d_call: NA; v_call: TRBV28; clone_size: NA; j_call: TRBJ2-3; cdr3_nt: TGTGCCAGCAGTTTATCGGCAGATACGCAGTATTTT; cdr3_aa: CASSLSADTQYF
d_call: TRBD1; v_call: TRBV7-2; clone_size: NA; j_call: TRBJ2-5; cdr3_nt: TGTGCCAGCAGCCCCTGGGGGACAGACCCGTACCAAGAGACCCAGTACTTC; cdr3_aa: CASSPWGTDPYQETQYF
d_call: TRBD1; v_call: TRBV28; clone_size: once; j_call: TRBJ1-6; cdr3_nt: TGTGCCAGCCAATTCGACAGGGCTTGGGGAAAATCACCCCTCCACTTT; cdr3_aa: CASQFDRAWGKSPLHF
d_call: NA; v_call: TRBV5-1; clone_size: NA; j_call: TRBJ2-3; cdr3_nt: TGCGCCAGCAGCTTGGAGCTTGTAGATACGCAGTATTTT; cdr3_aa: CASSLELVDTQYF
d_call: NA; v_call: TRBV5-1; clone_size: few; j_call: TRBJ1-3; cdr3_nt: TGCGCCAGTTCCCGGGACACCTCTGGAAACACCATATATTTT; cdr3_aa: CASSRDTSGNTIYF
d_call: TRBD2; v_call: TRBV29-1; clone_size: NA; j_call: TRBJ2-7; cdr3_nt: TGCAGCGTTGATCTGGGACTAGGGAACTACGAGCAGTACTTC; cdr3_aa: CSVDLGLGNYEQYF
d_call: NA; v_call: TRBV19; clone_size: NA; j_call: TRBJ2-7; cdr3_nt: TGTGCCAGTAGTATAGCTTCAGGCCACGAGCAGTACTTC; cdr3_aa: CASSIASGHEQYF
d_call: TRBD1; v_call: TRBV6-1; clone_size: NA; j_call: TRBJ1-6; cdr3_nt: TGTGCCAGCAGTGAAGCCCCCGGGACAGGGGGTGGATCACCCCTCCACTTT; cdr3_aa: CASSEAPGTGGGSPLHF
d_call: NA; v_call: TRBV6-5; clone_size: NA; j_call: TRBJ1-5; cdr3_nt: TGTGCCAGCAGTTGGACGGGGGATCAGCCCCAGCATTTT; cdr3_aa: CASSWTGDQPQHF
d_call: TRBD1; v_call: TRBV7-9; clone_size: NA; j_call: TRBJ2-7; cdr3_nt: TGTTCCAGCAGCTTAGGTGGGACAGGGTTATACGAGCAGTACTTC; cdr3_aa: CSSSLGGTGLYEQYF
d_call: TRBD2; v_call: TRBV28; clone_size: NA; j_call: TRBJ2-1; cdr3_nt: TGTGCCACCCTAGGACTAGCAGAGCAGTTCTTC; cdr3_aa: CATLGLAEQFF